The present T cell receptor beta chain was sequenced within a study of cytomegalovirus exposure and HLA in healthy donors. The CDR3 runs 15 residues. The V gene lost 2 bases and the J gene lost 5 bases, with 13 bases spanning the gap. From germline, CDR1 is MRHNA and CDR2 SNTAGT. PCR involved 60 Vbeta and 13 Jbeta primers. Sequencing used immunoSEQ multiplex PCR; TCRdb keeps in-frame clones, though not all of them. The sample has about 130,000 clones, about two thirds seen once. This clone has more than one count but fewer than ten. The receptor comes from a man between 60 and 75 years old in good health and CMV-seropositive. The chain couples TRBV6-4 to TRBJ1-5; D might be TRBD1 (5 bases). Sequencing used PBMCs. The chain's CDR3 is CASSDGVGPDQPQHF. CDR3 nucleotides: TGTGCCAGCAGTGACGGGGTGGGGCCGGATCAGCCCCAGCATTTT.